Detailed here is one T cell receptor beta chain. Profiling relied on immunoSEQ multiplex PCR, and the TCRdb table lists in-frame clones only, not all of them. The sample yields over 2 million clones, 90% to 95% seen once. With 5 bases removed from V and 6 bases from J, the gap between germline ends came to 13 bases. This CDR3 comprises 13 residues. CDR1 and CDR2 from the germline V gene are SGHAT and FQDESV (reference sequence). This sample is drawn from a study of shared clonotypes between healthy human individuals. Study details: Per donor, CD8 memory used one plate, CD8 naive used two, CD4 memory used three and CD4 naive used three.

V and J are TRBV11-1 and TRBJ1-2, with D tentatively TRBD1 (5 bases). The sequenced sample consisted of naive CD4+ T cells sorted from blood. Subset defined: CD45RA+ positively selected. This receptor was obtained from a man younger than 35 in good health. CDR3 sequence: CASSRDLGDGYTF. DNA for the CDR3: TGTGCCAGCAGCCGGGACTTAGGGGATGGCTACACCTTC.